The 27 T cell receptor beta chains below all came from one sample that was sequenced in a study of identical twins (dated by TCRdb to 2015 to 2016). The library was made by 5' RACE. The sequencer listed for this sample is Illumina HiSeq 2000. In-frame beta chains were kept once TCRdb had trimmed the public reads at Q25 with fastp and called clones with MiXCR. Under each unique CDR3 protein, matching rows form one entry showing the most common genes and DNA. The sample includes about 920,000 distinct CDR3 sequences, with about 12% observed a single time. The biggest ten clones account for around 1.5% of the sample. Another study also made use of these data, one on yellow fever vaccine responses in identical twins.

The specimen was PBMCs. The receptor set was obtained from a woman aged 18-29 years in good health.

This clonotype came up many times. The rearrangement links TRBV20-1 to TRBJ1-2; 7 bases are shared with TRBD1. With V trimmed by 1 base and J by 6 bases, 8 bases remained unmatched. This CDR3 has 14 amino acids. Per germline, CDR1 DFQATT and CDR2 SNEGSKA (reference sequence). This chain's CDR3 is CSARVPDRVHGYTF. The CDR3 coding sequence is TGCAGTGCTAGAGTCCCCGACAGGGTCCATGGCTACACCTTC.

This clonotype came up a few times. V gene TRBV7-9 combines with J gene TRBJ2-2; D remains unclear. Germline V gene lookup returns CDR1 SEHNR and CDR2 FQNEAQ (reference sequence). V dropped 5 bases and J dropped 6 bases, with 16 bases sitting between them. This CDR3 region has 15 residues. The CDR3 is CASSPQILNAGELFF. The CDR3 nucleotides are TGTGCCAGCAGCCCACAGATCCTTAACGCCGGGGAGCTGTTTTTT. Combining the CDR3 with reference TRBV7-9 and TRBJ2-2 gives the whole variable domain DTGVSQNPRHKITKRGQNVTFRCDPISEHNRLYWYRQTLGQGPEFLTYFQNEAQLEKSRLLSDRFSAERPKGSFSTLEIQRTEQGDSAMYLCASSPQILNAGELFFGEGSRLTVL.

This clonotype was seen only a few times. CDR3 in amino acids: CSATQGRTEAFF. CDR3 nucleotide sequence: TGCAGTGCAACACAGGGAAGGACTGAAGCTTTCTTT. J is TRBJ1-1 and V is TRBV20-1; the D gene is possibly TRBD1 (6 bases). CDR1 and CDR2 from the germline V gene are DFQATT and SNEGSKA (reference sequence). With 6 bases removed from V and 5 bases from J, the gap between germline ends came to 13 bases. The CDR3 extends over 12 amino acids.

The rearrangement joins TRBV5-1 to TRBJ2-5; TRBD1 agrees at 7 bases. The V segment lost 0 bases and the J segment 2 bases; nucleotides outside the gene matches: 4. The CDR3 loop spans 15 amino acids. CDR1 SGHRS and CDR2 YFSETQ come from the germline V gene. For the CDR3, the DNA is TGCGCCAGCAGCTTGGTTGGGACAGAACAAGAGACCCAGTACTTC. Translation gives CASSLVGTEQETQYF.

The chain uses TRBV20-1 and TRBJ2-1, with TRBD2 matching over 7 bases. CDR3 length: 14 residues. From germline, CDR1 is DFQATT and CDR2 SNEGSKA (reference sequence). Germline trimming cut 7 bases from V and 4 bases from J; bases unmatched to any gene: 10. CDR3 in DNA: TGCAGTGTCCTTAGACCTAGCGGTTACAATGAGCAGTTCTTC. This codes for CSVLRPSGYNEQFF.

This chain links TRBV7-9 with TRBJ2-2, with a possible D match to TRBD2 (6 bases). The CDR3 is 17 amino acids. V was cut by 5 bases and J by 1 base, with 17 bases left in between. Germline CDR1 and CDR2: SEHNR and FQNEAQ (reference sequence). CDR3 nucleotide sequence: TGTGCCAGCAGCGTCCCTAGTGGCGGGGTGAACACCGGGGAGCTGTTTTTT. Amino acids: CASSVPSGGVNTGELFF.

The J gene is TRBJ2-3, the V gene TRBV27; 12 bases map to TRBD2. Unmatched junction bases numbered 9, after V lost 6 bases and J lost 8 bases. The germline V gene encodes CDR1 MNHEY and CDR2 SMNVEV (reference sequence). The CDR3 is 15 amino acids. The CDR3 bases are TGTGCCAGCAGCCCTAGCGGGAGGGAGGGAATTACGCAGTATTTT. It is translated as CASSPSGREGITQYF.

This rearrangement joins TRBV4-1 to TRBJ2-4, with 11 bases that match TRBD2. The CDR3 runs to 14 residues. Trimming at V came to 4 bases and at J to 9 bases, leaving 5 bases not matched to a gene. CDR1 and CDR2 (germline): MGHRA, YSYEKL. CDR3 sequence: CASSPSGGPGIQYF. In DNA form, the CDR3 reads TGCGCCAGCAGCCCTAGCGGGGGGCCCGGCATTCAGTACTTC.

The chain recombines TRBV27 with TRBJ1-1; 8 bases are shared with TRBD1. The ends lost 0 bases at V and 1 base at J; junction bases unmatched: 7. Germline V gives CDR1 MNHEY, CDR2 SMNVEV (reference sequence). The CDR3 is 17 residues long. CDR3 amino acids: CASSLSYQGAKNTEAFF. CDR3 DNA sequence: TGTGCCAGCAGTTTATCCTATCAGGGGGCGAAGAACACTGAAGCTTTCTTT.

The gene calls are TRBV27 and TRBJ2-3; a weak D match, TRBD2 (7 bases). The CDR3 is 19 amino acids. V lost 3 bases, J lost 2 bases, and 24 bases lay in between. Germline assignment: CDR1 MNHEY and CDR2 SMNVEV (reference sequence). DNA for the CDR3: TGTGCCAGCAGTTTTACGGTTGGGAGGGGGGGACCGTACACAGATACGCAGTATTTT. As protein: CASSFTVGRGGPYTDTQYF.

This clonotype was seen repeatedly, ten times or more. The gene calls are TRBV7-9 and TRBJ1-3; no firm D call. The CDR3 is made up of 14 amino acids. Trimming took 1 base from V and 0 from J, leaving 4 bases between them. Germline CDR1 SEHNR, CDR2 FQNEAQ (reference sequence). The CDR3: CASSLDISGNTIYF. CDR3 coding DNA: TGTGCCAGCAGCTTAGATATCTCTGGAAACACCATATATTTT.

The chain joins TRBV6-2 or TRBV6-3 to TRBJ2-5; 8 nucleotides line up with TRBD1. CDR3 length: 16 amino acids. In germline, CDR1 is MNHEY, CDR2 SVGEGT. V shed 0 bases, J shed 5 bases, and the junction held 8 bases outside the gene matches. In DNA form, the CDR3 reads TGTGCCAGCAGTTACTCTGGTGGACAGGGCGTGGAGACCCAGTACTTC. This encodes CASSYSGGQGVETQYF.

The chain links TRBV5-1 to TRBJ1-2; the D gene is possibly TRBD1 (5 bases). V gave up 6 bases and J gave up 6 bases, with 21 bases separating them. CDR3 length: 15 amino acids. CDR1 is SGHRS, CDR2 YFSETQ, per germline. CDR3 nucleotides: TGCGCCAGCAATCGGGACTCCATTAATGAGCATGGCTACACCTTC. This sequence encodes CASNRDSINEHGYTF.

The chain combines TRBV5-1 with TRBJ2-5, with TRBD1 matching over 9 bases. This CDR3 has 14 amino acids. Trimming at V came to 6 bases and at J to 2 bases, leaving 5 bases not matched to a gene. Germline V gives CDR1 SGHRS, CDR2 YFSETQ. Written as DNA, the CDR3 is TGCGCCAGCAATAATGGGACAGGGCAAGAGACCCAGTACTTC. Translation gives CASNNGTGQETQYF.

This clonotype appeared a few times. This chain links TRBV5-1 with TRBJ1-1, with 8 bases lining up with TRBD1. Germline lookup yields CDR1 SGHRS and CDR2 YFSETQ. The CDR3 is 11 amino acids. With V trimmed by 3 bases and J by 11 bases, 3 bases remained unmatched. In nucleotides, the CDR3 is TGCGCCAGCAGCTATGGACAGGGCGCTTTCTTT. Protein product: CASSYGQGAFF. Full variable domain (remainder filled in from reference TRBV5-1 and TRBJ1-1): KAGVTQTPRYLIKTRGQQVTLSCSPISGHRSVSWYQQTPGQGLQFLFEYFSETQRNKGNFPGRFSGRQFSNSRSEMNVSTLELGDSALYLCASSYGQGAFFGQGTRLTVV.

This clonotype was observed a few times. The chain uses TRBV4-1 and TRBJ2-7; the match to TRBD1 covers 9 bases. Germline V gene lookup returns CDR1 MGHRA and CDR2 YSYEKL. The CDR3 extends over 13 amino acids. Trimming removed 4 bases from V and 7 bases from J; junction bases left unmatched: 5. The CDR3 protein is CASSRNRGREQYV. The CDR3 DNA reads TGCGCCAGCAGCCGAAACAGGGGGCGGGAGCAGTACGTC.

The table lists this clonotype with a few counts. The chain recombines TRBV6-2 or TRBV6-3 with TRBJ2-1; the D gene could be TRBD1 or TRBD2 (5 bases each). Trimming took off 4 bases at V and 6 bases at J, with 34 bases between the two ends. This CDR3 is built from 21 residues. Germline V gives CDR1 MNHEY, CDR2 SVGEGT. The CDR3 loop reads CASSSRGDTRPLYSSGNEQFF. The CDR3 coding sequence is TGTGCCAGCAGTTCTAGAGGGGATACCCGCCCCCTGTACAGTTCCGGCAATGAGCAGTTCTTC.

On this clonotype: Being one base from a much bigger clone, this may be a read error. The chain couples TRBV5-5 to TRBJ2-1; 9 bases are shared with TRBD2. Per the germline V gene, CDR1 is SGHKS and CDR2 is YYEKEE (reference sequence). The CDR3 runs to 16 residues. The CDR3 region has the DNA TGTGCCAGCAACTTGGCCGGCGGGGGGGCCTACAATGAGCAGTTCTTC. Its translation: CASNLAGGGAYNEQFF.

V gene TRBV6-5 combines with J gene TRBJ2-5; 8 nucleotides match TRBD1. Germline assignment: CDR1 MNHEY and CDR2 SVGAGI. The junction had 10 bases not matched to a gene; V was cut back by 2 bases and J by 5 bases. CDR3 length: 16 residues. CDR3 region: CASSYRGRGRRETQYF. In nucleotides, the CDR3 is TGTGCCAGCAGTTACCGGGGCAGGGGGCGTAGGGAGACCCAGTACTTC.

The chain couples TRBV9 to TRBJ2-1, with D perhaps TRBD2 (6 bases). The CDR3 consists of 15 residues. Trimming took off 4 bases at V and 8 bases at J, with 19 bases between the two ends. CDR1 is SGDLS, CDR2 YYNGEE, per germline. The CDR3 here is CASSPRLGGGDEQFF. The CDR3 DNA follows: TGTGCCAGCAGCCCCCGACTAGGCGGCGGGGATGAGCAGTTCTTC.

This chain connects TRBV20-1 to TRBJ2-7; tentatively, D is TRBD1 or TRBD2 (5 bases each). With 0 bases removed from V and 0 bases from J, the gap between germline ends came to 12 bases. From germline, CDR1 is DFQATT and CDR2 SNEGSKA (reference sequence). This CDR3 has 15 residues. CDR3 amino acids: CSAREGTGSSYEQYV. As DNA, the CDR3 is TGCAGTGCTAGAGAAGGGACGGGAAGCTCCTACGAGCAGTACGTC.

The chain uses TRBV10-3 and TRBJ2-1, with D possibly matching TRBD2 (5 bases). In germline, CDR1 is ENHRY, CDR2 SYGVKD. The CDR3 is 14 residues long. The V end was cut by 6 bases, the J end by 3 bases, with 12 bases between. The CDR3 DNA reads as TGTGCCATCAGCCGGGGTGGGGACTACAATGAGCAGTTCTTC. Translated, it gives CAISRGGDYNEQFF.

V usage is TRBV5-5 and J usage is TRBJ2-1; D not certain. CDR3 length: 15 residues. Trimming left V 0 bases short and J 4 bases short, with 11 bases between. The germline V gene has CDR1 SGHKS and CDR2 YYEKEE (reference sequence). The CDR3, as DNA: TGTGCCAGCAGCTTGGCCTGGGTACTTTACAATGAGCAGTTCTTC. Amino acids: CASSLAWVLYNEQFF.

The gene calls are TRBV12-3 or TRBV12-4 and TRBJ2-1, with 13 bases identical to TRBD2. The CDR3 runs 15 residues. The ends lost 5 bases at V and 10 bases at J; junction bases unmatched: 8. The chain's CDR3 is CASSPGLAGAGEQFF. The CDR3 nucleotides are TGTGCCAGCAGTCCAGGACTAGCGGGAGCGGGGGAGCAGTTCTTC.

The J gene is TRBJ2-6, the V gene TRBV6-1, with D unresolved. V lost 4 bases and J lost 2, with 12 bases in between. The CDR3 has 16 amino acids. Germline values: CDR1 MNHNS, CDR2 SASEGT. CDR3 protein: CASSVDRSTGANVLTF. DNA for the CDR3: TGTGCCAGCAGTGTGGACCGTTCCACTGGGGCCAACGTCCTGACTTTC.

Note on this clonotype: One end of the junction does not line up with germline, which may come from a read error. The CDR3 spells CSEIGGREGNNEQSF. DNA for the CDR3: TGCAGCGAGATTGGGGGGCGGGAGGGGAACAATGAGCAGTCCTTC. The chain joins TRBV20-1 to TRBJ2-1; 9 bases match TRBD2. CDR1 DFQATT and CDR2 SNEGSKA come from the germline V gene (reference sequence). The CDR3 runs 15 residues.

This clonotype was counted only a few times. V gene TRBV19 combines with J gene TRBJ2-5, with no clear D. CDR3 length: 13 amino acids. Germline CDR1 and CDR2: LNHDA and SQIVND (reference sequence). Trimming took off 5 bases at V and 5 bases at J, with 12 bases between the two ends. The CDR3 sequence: CASSYGQWETQYF. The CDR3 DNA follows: TGTGCCAGTAGTTACGGGCAGTGGGAGACCCAGTACTTC. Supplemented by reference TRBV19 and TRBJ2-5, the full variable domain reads DGGITQSPKYLFRKEGQNVTLSCEQNLNHDAMYWYRQDPGQGLRLIYYSQIVNDFQKGDIAEGYSVSREKKESFPLTVTSAQKNPTAFYLCASSYGQWETQYFGPGTRLLVL.